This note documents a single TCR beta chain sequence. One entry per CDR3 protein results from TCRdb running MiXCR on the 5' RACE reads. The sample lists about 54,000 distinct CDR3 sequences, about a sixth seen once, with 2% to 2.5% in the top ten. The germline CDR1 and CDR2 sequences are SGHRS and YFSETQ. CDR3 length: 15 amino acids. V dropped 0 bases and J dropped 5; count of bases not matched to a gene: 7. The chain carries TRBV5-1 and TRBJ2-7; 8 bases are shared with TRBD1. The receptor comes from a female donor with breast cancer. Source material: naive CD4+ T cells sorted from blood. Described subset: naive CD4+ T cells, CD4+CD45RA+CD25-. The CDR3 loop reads CASSLGGTGGNEQYF. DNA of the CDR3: TGCGCCAGCAGCTTGGGTGGAACAGGGGGTAACGAGCAGTACTTC.